The 10 T cell receptor beta chains below come from one sample, sequenced in a study of memory CD4+ T cells and cytomegalovirus serostatus. Single viable CD3+CD4+CD8-CD45RO+ cells were sorted as the memory CD4+ T cells. Method: immunoSEQ multiplex PCR; TCRdb's copy keeps in-frame clones and lacks some. The table includes 45,000 to 60,000 clones, approximately 82% detected once. The specimen was memory CD4+ T cells from blood. The receptors originated from an adult in good health and CMV-seropositive.

The rearrangement uses TRBV28 and TRBJ2-4; D may be TRBD2 (6 bases). The V end was cut by 6 bases, the J end by 16 bases, with 19 bases between. The CDR3 loop spans 12 amino acids. Germline V gives CDR1 MDHEN, CDR2 SYDVKM. CDR3 protein: CASRPPGGHAYF. The DNA for the CDR3 is TGTGCCAGCAGACCCCCCGGGGGTCACGCTTACTTC.

The chain couples TRBV28 to TRBJ2-3; tentative D call: TRBD2 (5 bases). V lost 6 bases and J lost 1, with 14 bases in between. The CDR3 spans 15 residues. CDR1 and CDR2 from the germline V gene are MDHEN and SYDVKM. The CDR3 spells CASSFAGEGTDTQYF. The CDR3 DNA reads as TGTGCCAGCAGCTTCGCGGGTGAGGGCACAGATACGCAGTATTTT. The whole variable domain, remainder taken from reference TRBV28 and TRBJ2-3, is DVKVTQSSRYLVKRTGEKVFLECVQDMDHENMFWYRQDPGLGLRLIYFSYDVKMKEKGDIPEGYSVSREKKERFSLILESASTNQTSMYLCASSFAGEGTDTQYFGPGTRLTVL.

This chain connects TRBV4-1 to TRBJ2-5; D may be TRBD1 (5 bases). This CDR3 is built from 16 residues. V shed 0 bases and J shed 1 base, with 12 bases lying between them. Germline assignment: CDR1 MGHRA and CDR2 YSYEKL. The CDR3 sequence is CASSQDRTHSQETQYF. CDR3 DNA: TGCGCCAGCAGCCAAGATAGGACACATAGCCAAGAGACCCAGTACTTC.

V gene TRBV18 combines with J gene TRBJ2-5, with D unresolved. Germline loops: CDR1 KGHSH, CDR2 LQKENI. V lost 1 base, J lost 9 bases, and 15 bases lay in between. The CDR3 loop spans 14 amino acids. The CDR3 coding sequence is TGTGCCAGCTCACCACAGGGTCCCTGGTCGGCCCAGTACTTC. It encodes CASSPQGPWSAQYF.

The chain has TRBV28 and TRBJ1-5; D gene uncertain. The V gene lost 8 bases and the J gene lost 4 bases, with 15 bases spanning the gap. Germline CDR1 and CDR2: MDHEN and SYDVKM. The CDR3 contains 14 residues. The CDR3 sequence is CASHPSFWNQPQHF. The CDR3 DNA is TGTGCCAGCCACCCGAGTTTTTGGAATCAGCCCCAGCATTTT.

V and J are TRBV7-3 and TRBJ2-1, with a possible D match to TRBD1 (6 bases). This CDR3 has 15 amino acids. Germline assignment: CDR1 SGHTA and CDR2 FQGTGA. Trimming cost V 4 bases and J 2 bases, with 12 bases left between them. In nucleotides, the CDR3 is TGTGCCAGCAGCTCGTTTAAGGGGGCCTACAATGAGCAGTTCTTC. It translates to CASSSFKGAYNEQFF.

The gene calls are TRBV2 and TRBJ2-1; the match to TRBD2 covers 9 bases. The CDR3 is 15 residues long. CDR1 SNHLY and CDR2 FYNNEI come from the germline V gene. Trimming cost V 4 bases and J 4 bases; bases outside gene matches: 5. For the CDR3, the DNA is TGTGCCAGCAGTGCCCAAGCGGGGGGATACAATGAGCAGTTCTTC. Its protein is CASSAQAGGYNEQFF.

The chain has TRBV28 and TRBJ2-6; D is possibly TRBD1 (5 bases). V was cut by 7 bases and J by 2 bases, with 12 bases left in between. The CDR3 sequence is 15 residues long. Germline-derived CDR1 and CDR2 are MDHEN and SYDVKM. The CDR3 nucleotides are TGTGCCAGCAAGGGGTGGAACACTGGGGCCAACGTCCTGACTTTC. As protein: CASKGWNTGANVLTF.

In DNA form, the CDR3 reads TGTGCCAGCAGCTTCCAACCTCGTTGGGGAGGCGCGGGGGAAAAACTGTTTTTT. Its translation: CASSFQPRWGGAGEKLFF. V and J are TRBV5-5 and TRBJ1-4; the D is unclear. This CDR3 contains 18 residues. Germline assignment: CDR1 SGHKS and CDR2 YYEKEE (reference sequence). V was pared by 2 bases and J by 8 bases, with 25 bases between.

The rearrangement links TRBV18 to TRBJ2-7; 11 nucleotides line up with TRBD2. The germline gives CDR1 KGHSH, CDR2 LQKENI. J lost 4 bases, V lost 3 bases, and 8 bases had no gene match. This CDR3 contains 16 residues. Here the CDR3 reads CASSPPGTSGTYEQYF. CDR3 sequence (DNA): TGTGCCAGCTCACCTCCCGGGACTAGCGGTACTTACGAGCAGTACTTC.